This T cell receptor (beta chain) was found in a study of blood T cell repertoires in COVID-19. The germline V gene has CDR1 MNHEY and CDR2 SVGAGI. Trimming stripped 8 bases from V and 7 bases from J, with 23 bases between. The CDR3 length is 15 residues. In the original analysis: Estimation of nucleated cell counts was performed using reference gene primer amplification. Clones were sequenced by immunoSEQ multiplex PCR, and TCRdb holds only the in-frame ones, with some missing. V and J calls and clone size follow that table, whereas D and trimming were derived from the DNA. The repertoire includes over 350,000 clones, 70% to 90% of them detected once, and roughly 1.4% sits in the top ten.

Material: peripheral blood. The clonotype comes from a woman aged 30 to 39 with active or convalescent COVID-19. The chain joins TRBV6-5 to TRBJ1-2; possibly TRBD1 for D (5 bases). The CDR3 nucleotides are TGTGCCAGCGCACAAATCGCAGGGAGGTCAGGTGGCTACACCTTC. As protein: CASAQIAGRSGGYTF.